This T cell receptor (beta chain) was found in a study of T cells in Graves' hyperthyroidism and ophthalmopathy. Study as a whole: Peripheral blood was obtained at initial diagnosis, preceding any treatment.

Germline V gene data show CDR1 as SGDLS and CDR2 as YYNGEE. The ends were cut back, 0 bases at V and 1 base at J, with 12 bases in the middle. The CDR3 consists of 16 residues. Authors of the study amplified TCR beta CDR3 regions from RNA transcripts. HTBI primers were used for first-round RT-PCR of the TCR CDR3. TCRdb processed the multiplex PCR reads anew with MiXCR; each CDR3 protein has one entry. The sample holds about 480,000 distinct CDR3 sequences, over 13% seen once. This clonotype was recorded at least ten times. This TCR was sampled from a young woman with Graves' hyperthyroidism. What was sequenced was blood. This sequence joins TRBV9 and TRBJ2-3; D is unclear. CDR3: CASSVAGNSGTDTQYF. Here the CDR3 DNA reads TGTGCCAGCAGCGTAGCTGGTAACTCGGGCACAGATACGCAGTATTTT. The full variable domain, completed using reference TRBV9 and TRBJ2-3, is DSGVTQTPKHLITATGQRVTLRCSPRSGDLSVYWYQQSLDQGLQFLIQYYNGEERAKGNILERFSAQQFPDLHSELNLSSLELGDSALYFCASSVAGNSGTDTQYFGPGTRLTVL.